The present T cell receptor (beta chain) was sequenced within a study of early T cells in non-severe SARS-CoV-2 infection. TCRdb re-analysed the 5' RACE reads in MiXCR, keeping a single row per CDR3 protein. The table has 50,000 to 60,000 distinct CDR3 sequences, 6.2% seen once. V was cut by 4 bases and J by 6 bases, with 13 bases left in between. Germline V CDR1 and CDR2: LGHNA, YNFKEQ. This CDR3 has 14 residues. This clonotype was observed many times. This chain links TRBV4-2 with TRBJ2-1, with a tentative D call TRBD2 (6 bases). The sample consisted of whole blood. This TCR derives from an adult who was a healthcare worker with PCR-confirmed SARS-CoV-2 infection or an uninfected control (not recorded which). The chain's CDR3 is CASSPELAPNEQFF. CDR3 sequence (DNA): TGTGCCAGCAGCCCAGAACTAGCCCCCAATGAGCAGTTCTTC.